This T cell receptor beta chain is from a study of OX40 agonist ivuxolimab in advanced cancers. At the level of the study: Allowance was made for prior anti-PD-1, anti-PD-L1 or anti-CTLA-4 therapy, and 35% to 40% had some. Three dose-escalation patients had partial responses: one with hepatocellular carcinoma and two with cutaneous melanoma.

This CDR3 comprises 15 residues. V lost 3 bases to trimming and J lost 2 bases, with 8 bases between them. Germline V lookup: CDR1 SGHTA, CDR2 FQGNSA. The data were produced by immunoSEQ multiplex PCR, yet TCRdb's version contains in-frame clones alone and is incomplete. The data hold about 76,000 clones, with 85% observed a single time. The rearrangement links TRBV7-2 to TRBJ2-6, with a tentative D call TRBD1 (5 bases). The sequence derives from an adult with an advanced solid tumor such as melanoma, head and neck, liver or kidney cancer. This material consisted of CD4+ or CD8+ T cells sorted from blood, taken in a trial of the OX40 agonist ivuxolimab. The CDR3 protein is CASSFQGPGANVLTF. The CDR3 DNA follows: TGTGCCAGCAGCTTTCAGGGTCCTGGGGCCAACGTCCTGACTTTC.